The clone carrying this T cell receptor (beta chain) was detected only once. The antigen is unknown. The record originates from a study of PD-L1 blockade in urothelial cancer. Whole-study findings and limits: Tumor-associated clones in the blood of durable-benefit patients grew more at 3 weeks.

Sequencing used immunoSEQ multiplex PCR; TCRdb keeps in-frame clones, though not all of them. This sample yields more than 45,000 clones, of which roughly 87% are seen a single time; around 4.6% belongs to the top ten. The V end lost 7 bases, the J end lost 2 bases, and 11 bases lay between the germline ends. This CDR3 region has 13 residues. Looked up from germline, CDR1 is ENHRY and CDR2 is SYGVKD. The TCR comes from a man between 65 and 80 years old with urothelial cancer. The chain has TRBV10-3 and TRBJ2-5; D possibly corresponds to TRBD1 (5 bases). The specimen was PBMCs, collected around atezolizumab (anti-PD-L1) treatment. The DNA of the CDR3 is TGTGCCATCAATCAAGGGGTTCAAGAGACCCAGTACTTC. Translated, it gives CAINQGVQETQYF.